Below are 31 T cell receptor beta chains sequenced from a single sample in a study of long-term antiretroviral therapy in people with HIV. Researchers report immunoSEQ v3.0 was run at survey level. TCRdb's table, derived via immunoSEQ multiplex PCR, lists solely in-frame clones and lacks some. The sample lists around 39,000 clones, around 83% occurring once. The input for sequencing was unsorted PBMCs, taken 1 year after starting antiretroviral therapy. The receptors stem from a young man with HIV.

The rearrangement links TRBV29-1 to TRBJ2-1; no clear D. V lost 4 bases to trimming and J lost 7 bases, with 14 bases between them. There are 13 residues in the CDR3. From germline, CDR1 is SQVTM and CDR2 ANQGSEA. The DNA for the CDR3 is TGCAGCGTTGTAGAAAGGGCTCGGAATGAGCAGTTCTTC. It yields the protein CSVVERARNEQFF.

This rearrangement joins TRBV19 to TRBJ2-2; D is possibly TRBD2 (6 bases). V was cut by 4 bases and J by 1 base, with 10 bases left in between. CDR1 and CDR2 (germline): LNHDA, SQIVND (reference sequence). The CDR3 covers 15 residues. The CDR3: CASSKGLVNTGELFF. CDR3 nucleotide sequence: TGTGCCAGTAGTAAGGGACTGGTGAACACCGGGGAGCTGTTTTTT. The full variable domain, its missing parts supplied by reference TRBV19 and TRBJ2-2, is DGGITQSPKYLFRKEGQNVTLSCEQNLNHDAMYWYRQDPGQGLRLIYYSQIVNDFQKGDIAEGYSVSREKKESFPLTVTSAQKNPTAFYLCASSKGLVNTGELFFGEGSRLTVL.

The genes are TRBV7-8 and TRBJ2-1; either TRBD1 or TRBD2 may supply D (6 bases each). Trimming removed 3 bases at V and 0 bases at J, with 18 bases between. The CDR3 length is 18 residues. Germline loops: CDR1 SGHVS, CDR2 FQNEAQ. CDR3 sequence reads: CASSFRAGDLSSYNEQFF. The CDR3 coding sequence is TGTGCCAGCAGCTTTAGGGCAGGGGACTTGAGCTCCTACAATGAGCAGTTCTTC.

The chain carries TRBV18 and TRBJ2-4, with 8 bases aligning to TRBD2. Germline V gene data show CDR1 as KGHSH and CDR2 as LQKENI. J lost 4 bases, V lost 7 bases, and 6 bases had no gene match. This CDR3 contains 14 residues. CDR3 sequence reads: CASFPGREKNIQYF. The CDR3 DNA is TGTGCCAGCTTCCCCGGGAGGGAGAAAAACATTCAGTACTTC. The full variable domain, with the rest looked up from reference TRBV18 and TRBJ2-4, is NAGVMQNPRHLVRRRGQEARLRCSPMKGHSHVYWYRQLPEEGLKFMVYLQKENIIDESGMPKERFSAEFPKEGPSILRIQQVVRGDSAAYFCASFPGREKNIQYFGAGTRLSVL.

Only one count was recorded for this clone. This chain links TRBV15 with TRBJ1-1; D is ambiguous. The CDR3 is 15 residues long. V lost 1 base, J lost 5 bases, and 14 bases lay in between. Germline values: CDR1 LNHNV, CDR2 YYDKDF (reference sequence). The CDR3 sequence: CATSRGEVVGTEAFF. The CDR3 DNA is TGTGCCACCAGCAGAGGGGAGGTGGTGGGGACTGAAGCTTTCTTT.

This chain links TRBV28 with TRBJ2-1; 9 bases agree with TRBD2. The CDR3 has 18 residues. V was clipped by 3 bases and J by 4 bases; unmatched bases: 13. Germline V gene sequence: CDR1 MDHEN, CDR2 SYDVKM. The CDR3 spells CASSFYPSGTSFYNEQFF. CDR3 nucleotide sequence: TGTGCCAGCAGTTTTTATCCTAGCGGGACGTCGTTTTACAATGAGCAGTTCTTC.

This clone was counted a single time. This chain joins TRBV6-5 and TRBJ2-2; tentative D call: TRBD2 (5 bases). Germline assignment: CDR1 MNHEY and CDR2 SVGAGI. With 2 bases removed from V and 3 bases from J, the gap between germline ends came to 7 bases. The CDR3 runs 14 residues. CDR3 DNA: TGTGCCAGCAGTTACCCCGGGGACACCGGGGAGCTGTTTTTT. The encoded protein is CASSYPGDTGELFF.

This rearrangement joins TRBV10-2 to TRBJ2-1, with D perhaps TRBD1 (6 bases). The CDR3 length is 15 residues. The V end lost 5 bases, the J end lost 4 bases, and 15 bases lay between the germline ends. The germline V gene encodes CDR1 WSHSY and CDR2 SAAADI. The CDR3 region has the DNA TGCGCCAGCAGTTCAACAGGGTCTGAGTACAATGAGCAGTTCTTC. Residues: CASSSTGSEYNEQFF.

The chain employs TRBV5-1 and TRBJ2-7, with D possibly being TRBD1 (6 bases). Germline V CDR1 and CDR2: SGHRS, YFSETQ. V shed 7 bases and J shed 1 base, with 12 bases lying between them. The CDR3 has 13 residues. The CDR3: CASRPGQSYEQYF. DNA for the CDR3: TGCGCCAGCCGTCCCGGACAGTCCTACGAGCAGTACTTC.

The J gene is TRBJ1-2, the V gene TRBV28; D gene uncertain. Germline CDR1 reads MDHEN; CDR2 reads SYDVKM. The length of the CDR3 is 14 residues. V was trimmed by 4 bases and J by 1 base, leaving 10 bases between them. This CDR3 is CASSSVRNNYGYTF. CDR3 coding DNA: TGTGCCAGCAGTTCAGTTAGGAATAACTATGGCTACACCTTC.

In its sample, this clone was seen a few times. V gene TRBV7-9 combines with J gene TRBJ1-2; perhaps TRBD1 as D (6 bases). The CDR3 covers 14 residues. V shed 1 base and J shed 5 bases, with 11 bases lying between them. Germline CDR1 and CDR2: SEHNR and FQNEAQ (reference sequence). CDR3 DNA sequence: TGTGCCAGCAGCTTAGTAGGAGGGGGATATGGCTACACCTTC. Translation: CASSLVGGGYGYTF.

The chain employs TRBV11-3 and TRBJ1-1, with D maybe TRBD1 (5 bases). V dropped 1 base and J dropped 3 bases, with 9 bases sitting between them. This CDR3 comprises 14 residues. Germline V lookup: CDR1 SGHNT, CDR2 YENEEA. The CDR3 region has the DNA TGTGCCAGCAGCTTAGGGGGGGAGGACACTGAAGCTTTCTTT. Translation gives CASSLGGEDTEAFF.

The table lists this clone with a few counts. V gene TRBV2 combines with J gene TRBJ2-7; 8 bases are shared with TRBD2. The length of the CDR3 is 13 residues. Germline values: CDR1 SNHLY, CDR2 FYNNEI. With 3 bases clipped from V and 4 bases from J, the junction kept 2 bases outside the gene matches. The CDR3 DNA reads as TGTGCCAGCAGTGAGGGACTAGAATACGAGCAGTACTTC. Its protein product is CASSEGLEYEQYF. Together with reference TRBV2 and TRBJ2-7, the CDR3 gives the full variable domain: EPEVTQTPSHQVTQMGQEVILRCVPISNHLYFYWYRQILGQKVEFLVSFYNNEISEKSEIFDDQFSVERPDGSNFTLKIRSTKLEDSAMYFCASSEGLEYEQYFGPGTRLTVT.

The chain joins TRBV7-2 to TRBJ2-7, with D maybe TRBD2 (6 bases). The V gene lost 8 bases and the J gene lost 4 bases, with 6 bases spanning the gap. Germline CDR1 reads SGHTA; CDR2 reads FQGNSA. CDR3 size: 10 residues. The CDR3 loop is CASAGYEQYF. The CDR3 DNA follows: TGTGCCAGCGCGGGGTACGAGCAGTACTTC. The variable domain in full, completed from reference TRBV7-2 and TRBJ2-7, reads GAGVSQSPSNKVTEKGKDVELRCDPISGHTALYWYRQSLGQGLEFLIYFQGNSAPDKSGLPSDRFSAERTGGSVSTLTIQRTQQEDSAVYLCASAGYEQYFGPGTRLTVT.

The chain combines TRBV13 with TRBJ1-1; D is uncertain. With 6 bases removed from V and 1 base from J, the gap between germline ends came to 9 bases. This CDR3 region has 13 residues. Per germline, CDR1 PRHDT and CDR2 FYEKMQ (reference sequence). The CDR3 reads CASSFPGNTEAFF. For the CDR3, the DNA is TGTGCCAGCAGTTTTCCAGGGAACACTGAAGCTTTCTTT.

The chain combines TRBV29-1 with TRBJ1-2; D is unresolved. CDR1 and CDR2 from the germline V gene are SQVTM and ANQGSEA. The V gene lost 4 bases and the J gene lost 0 bases, with 9 bases spanning the gap. The CDR3 extends over 13 amino acids. The CDR3 sequence is CSVGTQANYGYTF. The CDR3 DNA reads as TGCAGCGTTGGGACCCAGGCTAACTATGGCTACACCTTC.

The chain carries TRBV10-2 and TRBJ2-1; D is uncertain. There are 13 residues in the CDR3. Germline V gene lookup returns CDR1 WSHSY and CDR2 SAAADI. V was shortened by 4 bases and J by 0 bases, with 4 bases between the two germline ends. The CDR3 DNA reads TGCGCCAGCAGTGCCGTCTCCTACAATGAGCAGTTCTTC. Translation: CASSAVSYNEQFF.

This sequence joins TRBV7-2 and TRBJ2-7; 12 bases align to TRBD2. Germline lookup yields CDR1 SGHTA and CDR2 FQGNSA. V shed 3 bases, J shed 7 bases, and the junction held 4 bases outside the gene matches. The CDR3 contains 14 residues. Written as DNA, the CDR3 is TGTGCCAGCAGCTTGGGACTAGCGGGCTATGAGCAGTACTTC. It encodes CASSLGLAGYEQYF. Based on the CDR3 plus reference TRBV7-2 and TRBJ2-7, the full variable domain is GAGVSQSPSNKVTEKGKDVELRCDPISGHTALYWYRQSLGQGLEFLIYFQGNSAPDKSGLPSDRFSAERTGGSVSTLTIQRTQQEDSAVYLCASSLGLAGYEQYFGPGTRLTVT.

This chain uses TRBV4-1 with TRBJ1-1; no clear D gene. Looked up from germline, CDR1 is MGHRA and CDR2 is YSYEKL. V lost 0 bases and J lost 2, with 4 bases in between. This CDR3 has 13 residues. The CDR3 DNA sequence: TGCGCCAGCAGCCAAGAGGCTAACACTGAAGCTTTCTTT. This translates into CASSQEANTEAFF.

The chain is built from TRBV5-1 and TRBJ2-7; perhaps TRBD1 as D (5 bases). With 0 bases removed from V and 4 bases from J, the gap between germline ends came to 11 bases. The CDR3 extends over 14 amino acids. Germline-derived CDR1 and CDR2 are SGHRS and YFSETQ. The CDR3 bases are TGCGCCAGCAGCTTGGGGCAGGGCGGTTACGAGCAGTACTTC. Its translation is CASSLGQGGYEQYF. Full variable domain (outside the CDR3, taken from reference TRBV5-1 and TRBJ2-7): KAGVTQTPRYLIKTRGQQVTLSCSPISGHRSVSWYQQTPGQGLQFLFEYFSETQRNKGNFPGRFSGRQFSNSRSEMNVSTLELGDSALYLCASSLGQGGYEQYFGPGTRLTVT.

The chain has TRBV5-1 and TRBJ2-5; 12 bases line up with TRBD1. In germline, CDR1 is SGHRS, CDR2 YFSETQ. V lost 2 bases, J lost 5 bases, and 13 bases stayed unmatched. CDR3 length equals 18 residues. Here the CDR3 reads CASSFFPFGTGGVETQYF. As DNA, the CDR3 is TGCGCCAGCAGCTTTTTTCCCTTCGGGACAGGGGGCGTCGAGACCCAGTACTTC.

The CDR3 loop is CASSLGGTGDYGYTF. The CDR3 bases are TGTGCCAGCAGTTTAGGGGGGACAGGGGACTATGGCTACACCTTC. The chain has TRBV28 and TRBJ1-2; 10 nucleotides match TRBD1. CDR3 length equals 15 residues. Per germline, CDR1 MDHEN and CDR2 SYDVKM. The junction had 3 bases not matched to a gene; V was cut back by 2 bases and J by 3 bases.

The rearrangement uses TRBV4-3 and TRBJ2-7, with D hard to call. Looked up from germline, CDR1 is LGHNA and CDR2 is YSLEER. The CDR3 runs 15 residues. Between the trimmed V and J ends, which lost 0 bases and 0 bases, there was a span of 9 bases. This chain's CDR3 is CASSQDGRSSYEQYF. CDR3 DNA: TGCGCCAGCAGCCAAGACGGCCGGAGCTCCTACGAGCAGTACTTC.

V gene TRBV23-1 combines with J gene TRBJ2-3; no clear D gene. Being an ORF, TRBV23-1 has a function that is uncertain. V was shortened by 3 bases and J by 0 bases, with 10 bases between the two germline ends. The CDR3 has 15 residues. The chain's CDR3 is CASSHGVSSTDTQYF. The CDR3 DNA reads TGCGCCAGCAGTCACGGAGTATCTAGCACAGATACGCAGTATTTT.

The chain joins TRBV5-5 to TRBJ2-7; 9 bases agree with TRBD1. Germline V gene sequence: CDR1 SGHKS, CDR2 YYEKEE (reference sequence). CDR3 length equals 16 residues. Germline trimming cut 0 bases from V and 2 bases from J; bases unmatched to any gene: 6. The CDR3 is CASSLGDRAGAYEQYF. The CDR3 DNA sequence: TGTGCCAGCAGCTTGGGGGACAGGGCGGGGGCCTACGAGCAGTACTTC.

This clone appeared a single time. The chain combines TRBV6-5 with TRBJ2-7; 8 bases match TRBD1. V lost 2 bases, J lost 8 bases, and 14 bases stayed unmatched. In germline, CDR1 is MNHEY, CDR2 SVGAGI. The CDR3 spans 16 residues. The CDR3 DNA reads TGTGCCAGCAGTTACCGAAGTAGGACAGGGCTCCCCAAGCAGTACTTC. As protein: CASSYRSRTGLPKQYF.

The rearrangement joins TRBV25-1 to TRBJ2-1; D gene unclear. V shed 7 bases and J shed 0 bases, with 10 bases lying between them. The CDR3 contains 14 residues. Germline CDR1 reads MGHDK; CDR2 reads SYGVNS. The CDR3 sequence: CASTSNSSYNEQFF. In DNA form, the CDR3 reads TGTGCCAGCACCTCTAACAGCTCCTACAATGAGCAGTTCTTC. Filled out from reference TRBV25-1 and TRBJ2-1, the complete variable domain reads EADIYQTPRYLVIGTGKKITLECSQTMGHDKMYWYQQDPGMELHLIHYSYGVNSTEKGDLSSESTVSRIRTEHFPLTLESARPSHTSQYLCASTSNSSYNEQFFGPGTRLTVL.

The chain carries TRBV14 and TRBJ1-4, with D possibly matching TRBD1 (5 bases). Trimming left V 1 base short and J 14 bases short, with 8 bases between. Germline V gives CDR1 SGHDN, CDR2 FVKESK. This CDR3 has 11 residues. CDR3 bases: TGTGCCAGCAGCCAAGCGGGGGGGCTGTTTTTT. Translating it yields CASSQAGGLFF.

The V call is TRBV15, the J call TRBJ2-7, with 10 nucleotides matching TRBD1. The V segment lost 0 bases and the J segment 5 bases; nucleotides outside the gene matches: 13. Germline V gene data show CDR1 as LNHNV and CDR2 as YYDKDF (reference sequence). The CDR3 totals 18 residues. The CDR3: CATSRDLPGQGIGNEQYF. The DNA for the CDR3 is TGTGCCACCAGCAGAGATCTTCCGGGACAGGGGATCGGAAACGAGCAGTACTTC.

This clone has more than one count but fewer than ten. This sequence joins TRBV2 and TRBJ1-5; 7 bases are a match to TRBD1. The CDR3 loop spans 15 amino acids. Germline V CDR1 and CDR2: SNHLY, FYNNEI. Trimming cost V 6 bases and J 6 bases; bases outside gene matches: 11. The CDR3, as DNA: TGTGCCAGCAGGCCCCAGGGGGTCGGGGGTCAGCCCCAGCATTTT. It encodes CASRPQGVGGQPQHF.

V usage is TRBV5-5 and J usage is TRBJ2-7; TRBD1 matches 7 bases. Trimming took 0 bases from V and 3 from J; bases not matched to a gene: 3. This CDR3 contains 14 residues. Germline assignment: CDR1 SGHKS and CDR2 YYEKEE (reference sequence). This chain's CDR3 is CASSLGQGNYEQYF. The CDR3 nucleotides read TGTGCCAGCAGCTTGGGACAGGGCAACTACGAGCAGTACTTC.